These T cell receptor beta chains were read from a single sample in a study of cytomegalovirus exposure and HLA in healthy donors. The method was immunoSEQ multiplex PCR; TCRdb's version includes in-frame clones alone and lacks a portion of them. The sample records under 100,000 clones, around three quarters being singletons. The sequencing sample was made of PBMCs. The receptors here all came from a man between 35 and 55 years old in good health and CMV-seronegative. CDR3s include the opening cysteine and the closing phenylalanine or tryptophan. Each record gives: CDR3 DNA, CDR3 protein, V gene, CDR3 length, clone size, D gene, J gene. The D gene is left open where the match is weak. The listing skips clone size in some rows; elsewhere it reads once, few, many or a size class.

CDR3 DNA: TGTGCCACCAGCAGAGATGAACGGGGGGCAGGTGAAAAACTGTTTTTT
CDR3 protein: CATSRDERGAGEKLFF
V gene: TRBV15
CDR3 length: 16
clone size: few
D gene: .
J gene: TRBJ1-4

CDR3 DNA: TGTGCCAGCAGTTACGGGCAAGGATATAATTCACCCCTCCACTTT
CDR3 protein: CASSYGQGYNSPLHF
V gene: TRBV6-5
CDR3 length: 15
clone size: few
D gene: .
J gene: TRBJ1-6

CDR3 DNA: TGTGCCAGCAGTCTCTTTTACCTTACAGGGGGTAAGGAAAAACTGTTTTTT
CDR3 protein: CASSLFYLTGGKEKLFF
V gene: TRBV27
CDR3 length: 17
clone size: .
D gene: TRBD1
J gene: TRBJ1-4

CDR3 DNA: TGCGCCAGCAGCTTGGGACAGGCGGAGACCCAGTACTTC
CDR3 protein: CASSLGQAETQYF
V gene: TRBV5-1
CDR3 length: 13
clone size: .
D gene: .
J gene: TRBJ2-5

CDR3 DNA: TGTGCCAGCAGTGTAAACAGATTTAGCAATCAGCCCCAGCATTTT
CDR3 protein: CASSVNRFSNQPQHF
V gene: TRBV6-1
CDR3 length: 15
clone size: .
D gene: .
J gene: TRBJ1-5

CDR3 DNA: TGTGCCAGCAGCTTAGGAGGGGGACCCGGGGAGCAGTACTTC
CDR3 protein: CASSLGGGPGEQYF
V gene: TRBV7-9
CDR3 length: 14
clone size: .
D gene: .
J gene: TRBJ2-5

CDR3 DNA: TGTGCCTGGAGTCGGCAGGATTCACCCCTCCACTTT
CDR3 protein: CAWSRQDSPLHF
V gene: TRBV30
CDR3 length: 12
clone size: .
D gene: .
J gene: TRBJ1-6

CDR3 DNA: TGTGCCAGCAGCCAAGGACTTGGACAGGGGGCGCGGAACACTGAAGCTTTCTTT
CDR3 protein: CASSQGLGQGARNTEAFF
V gene: TRBV14
CDR3 length: 18
clone size: .
D gene: TRBD1
J gene: TRBJ1-1

CDR3 DNA: TGTGCCAGCAGTTTTTGGGGGTGGGGGGAGGACACTGAAGCTTTCTTT
CDR3 protein: CASSFWGWGEDTEAFF
V gene: TRBV28
CDR3 length: 16
clone size: .
D gene: .
J gene: TRBJ1-1

CDR3 DNA: TGTGCCAGCAGCCTCCGGGACAGCGGCCAAGGAAACATTCAGTACTTC
CDR3 protein: CASSLRDSGQGNIQYF
V gene: TRBV9
CDR3 length: 16
clone size: .
D gene: TRBD1
J gene: TRBJ2-4

CDR3 DNA: TGTGCCACCAGCAGAGATGGCCTTGTCACAGATACGCAGTATTTT
CDR3 protein: CATSRDGLVTDTQYF
V gene: TRBV15
CDR3 length: 15
clone size: medium-sized
D gene: .
J gene: TRBJ2-3

CDR3 DNA: TGTGCCTGGAGCGCACCGATCGGGACAGCGAGCAATCAGCCCCAGCATTTT
CDR3 protein: CAWSAPIGTASNQPQHF
V gene: TRBV30
CDR3 length: 17
clone size: .
D gene: TRBD1
J gene: TRBJ1-5

CDR3 DNA: TGTGCCAGCAGCTCCGTCCCCTACGAGCAGTACTTC
CDR3 protein: CASSSVPYEQYF
V gene: TRBV13
CDR3 length: 12
clone size: .
D gene: .
J gene: TRBJ2-7

CDR3 DNA: TGTGCCAGCAGTACCACGGGGGAGGGGTACGAGCAGTACTTC
CDR3 protein: CASSTTGEGYEQYF
V gene: TRBV28
CDR3 length: 14
clone size: .
D gene: TRBD2
J gene: TRBJ2-7

CDR3 DNA: TGCGCCAGCAGCTCCGGGACAGGGAATGAAAAACTGTTTTTT
CDR3 protein: CASSSGTGNEKLFF
V gene: TRBV5-1
CDR3 length: 14
clone size: .
D gene: TRBD1
J gene: TRBJ1-4

CDR3 DNA: TGTGCCAGCAGTGAATACACGGGCAGCGGTCCCTACGAGCAGTACTTC
CDR3 protein: CASSEYTGSGPYEQYF
V gene: TRBV6-1
CDR3 length: 16
clone size: .
D gene: .
J gene: TRBJ2-7

CDR3 DNA: TGTGCCAGCAGCTTAGCGAGCCGGGGGACCGCTGAAGCTTTCTTT
CDR3 protein: CASSLASRGTAEAFF
V gene: TRBV7-2
CDR3 length: 15
clone size: .
D gene: .
J gene: TRBJ1-1

CDR3 DNA: TGTGCCAGCAGCCCTCTCCCTATGACAGCGACCACTGAAGCTTTCTTT
CDR3 protein: CASSPLPMTATTEAFF
V gene: TRBV11-2
CDR3 length: 16
clone size: .
D gene: .
J gene: TRBJ1-1

CDR3 DNA: TGCGCCAGCAGCCAAAGACAGGGCAGGAACACTGAAGCTTTCTTT
CDR3 protein: CASSQRQGRNTEAFF
V gene: TRBV5-1
CDR3 length: 15
clone size: .
D gene: TRBD1
J gene: TRBJ1-1

CDR3 DNA: TGTGCCAGCAGGGTGCTCGGTGAGGGAGCGGGGGAAGCCACAGATACGCAGTATTTT
CDR3 protein: CASRVLGEGAGEATDTQYF
V gene: TRBV2
CDR3 length: 19
clone size: .
D gene: TRBD2
J gene: TRBJ2-3

CDR3 DNA: TGTGCCAAAGACGGGGGGGTAGGTAATTCACCCCTCCACTTT
CDR3 protein: CAKDGGVGNSPLHF
V gene: TRBV2
CDR3 length: 14
clone size: few
D gene: .
J gene: TRBJ1-6

CDR3 DNA: TGTGCCAGCACCCGGACCGGGACAGGGAACACTGAAGCTTTCTTT
CDR3 protein: CASTRTGTGNTEAFF
V gene: TRBV2
CDR3 length: 15
clone size: .
D gene: TRBD1
J gene: TRBJ1-1

CDR3 DNA: TGTGCCAGCAGTTACGCCGGGAACACTGAAGCTTTCTTT
CDR3 protein: CASSYAGNTEAFF
V gene: TRBV6-5
CDR3 length: 13
clone size: .
D gene: .
J gene: TRBJ1-1

CDR3 DNA: TGTGCCAGCAGCCTTGGGGGCCGGGGCAAAAACATTCAGTACTTC
CDR3 protein: CASSLGGRGKNIQYF
V gene: TRBV7-3
CDR3 length: 15
clone size: .
D gene: .
J gene: TRBJ2-4

CDR3 DNA: TGTGCCAGCAGTTATATCCTGGGCCAGCCCCAGCATTTT
CDR3 protein: CASSYILGQPQHF
V gene: TRBV6-5
CDR3 length: 13
clone size: .
D gene: .
J gene: TRBJ1-5

CDR3 DNA: TGTGCCAGCAGCTCAACAGGGGGTATCACTTCACCCCTCCACTTT
CDR3 protein: CASSSTGGITSPLHF
V gene: TRBV7-2
CDR3 length: 15
clone size: .
D gene: TRBD1
J gene: TRBJ1-6

CDR3 DNA: TGTGCCAGCTCACCGAATGGGCAGCCTCAGCCCCAGCATTTT
CDR3 protein: CASSPNGQPQPQHF
V gene: TRBV18
CDR3 length: 14
clone size: .
D gene: .
J gene: TRBJ1-5

CDR3 DNA: TGTGCCAGCAGTAACCGACAGGGGACAGCTTTCTTT
CDR3 protein: CASSNRQGTAFF
V gene: TRBV6-5
CDR3 length: 12
clone size: .
D gene: TRBD1
J gene: TRBJ1-1

CDR3 DNA: TGTGCCAGCAGCGTGGGGCAGCAAAACTATGGCTACACCTTC
CDR3 protein: CASSVGQQNYGYTF
V gene: TRBV9
CDR3 length: 14
clone size: .
D gene: .
J gene: TRBJ1-2

CDR3 DNA: TGTGCCACCCGGGAGTCAGGTTCCTACGAGCAGTACTTC
CDR3 protein: CATRESGSYEQYF
V gene: TRBV6-5
CDR3 length: 13
clone size: .
D gene: .
J gene: TRBJ2-7

CDR3 DNA: TGTGCCAGCTCACCTAGGGGACAGGGCAATCAGCCCCAGCATTTT
CDR3 protein: CASSPRGQGNQPQHF
V gene: TRBV18
CDR3 length: 15
clone size: .
D gene: TRBD1
J gene: TRBJ1-5

CDR3 DNA: TGTGCCAGCGCCCATGGGCGAGACAATGAGCAGTTCTTC
CDR3 protein: CASAHGRDNEQFF
V gene: TRBV7-8
CDR3 length: 13
clone size: .
D gene: .
J gene: TRBJ2-1